This T cell receptor (beta chain) is drawn from a study of blood T cell repertoires in COVID-19. Trimming removed 3 bases at V and 3 bases at J, with 6 bases between. Per germline, CDR1 SGHAT and CDR2 FQNNGV. The CDR3 loop spans 12 amino acids. This table comes from immunoSEQ multiplex PCR, and its TCRdb copy is limited to in-frame clones, with some not included. The repertoire includes roughly 200,000 clones, 86% of them detected once, and roughly 9.1% sits in the top ten. This clone came up once. The sequence derives from a woman aged 25 to 39 who had recovered from COVID-19. Sequenced material: PBMCs or T cells enriched from blood (not recorded which). The chain is built from TRBV11-2 and TRBJ2-7; D is ambiguous. The DNA for the CDR3 is TGTGCCAGCAGCTTTATCAGCTACGAGCAGTACTTC. Translating gives CASSFISYEQYF.